Listed below are T cell receptor beta chains from one sample, sequenced in a study of PD-1 blockade in mismatch repair-deficient tumors. Profiled with immunoSEQ multiplex PCR; TCRdb holds only in-frame clones, not every one. The profile shows approximately 100,000 clones, over 75% of them singletons. Sequenced here: peripheral blood, sampled roughly 36 weeks after starting pembrolizumab. Source of these receptors: an adult with mismatch repair-deficient cancer. Each CDR3 is given with its conserved first and last residue. The order of the fields is J gene, D gene, clone size, V gene, CDR3 DNA, CDR3 protein. D genes are given only for firm matches. Size tells how often a clone was seen (once, few, many) or the class of an expanded clone, and some rows leave it out.

j_call: TRBJ2-3; d_call: -; clone_size: -; v_call: TRBV5-1; cdr3_nt: TGCGCCAGTTGCACACGCAGGGGCGCCACAGATACGCAGTATTTT; cdr3_aa: CASCTRRGATDTQYF
j_call: TRBJ1-1; d_call: TRBD1; clone_size: -; v_call: TRBV27; cdr3_nt: TGTGCCAGCAGACAGGGGCTCGGCACTGAAGCTTTCTTT; cdr3_aa: CASRQGLGTEAFF
j_call: TRBJ2-4; d_call: -; clone_size: -; v_call: TRBV30; cdr3_nt: TGTGCCTGGACCCCAGGGGCGACAAACATTCAGTACTTC; cdr3_aa: CAWTPGATNIQYF
j_call: TRBJ2-7; d_call: TRBD2; clone_size: -; v_call: TRBV7-2; cdr3_nt: TGTGCCAGCAGCCTAGGCGGGAGAGGATACGAGCAGTACTTC; cdr3_aa: CASSLGGRGYEQYF
j_call: TRBJ1-4; d_call: TRBD1; clone_size: -; v_call: TRBV4-3; cdr3_nt: TGCGCCAGCAGCCAGTGGACAGGGGACGAAAAACTGTTTTTT; cdr3_aa: CASSQWTGDEKLFF
j_call: TRBJ2-1; d_call: -; clone_size: -; v_call: TRBV30; cdr3_nt: TGTGCCTGGAGTGATTACAGGACCTACAATGAGCAGTTCTTC; cdr3_aa: CAWSDYRTYNEQFF
j_call: TRBJ1-1; d_call: -; clone_size: -; v_call: TRBV5-1; cdr3_nt: TGCGCCAGCAGCCCCGGTAGCACTGAAGCTTTCTTT; cdr3_aa: CASSPGSTEAFF
j_call: TRBJ1-3; d_call: -; clone_size: -; v_call: TRBV9; cdr3_nt: TGTGCCAGCAGCGTTTCTCGACAGTCCTCTGGAAACACCATATATTTT; cdr3_aa: CASSVSRQSSGNTIYF
j_call: TRBJ2-6; d_call: -; clone_size: -; v_call: TRBV29-1; cdr3_nt: TGCAGCGTTCAGACAGAAGTCAACTCTGGGGCCAACGTCCTGACTTTC; cdr3_aa: CSVQTEVNSGANVLTF
j_call: TRBJ2-1; d_call: -; clone_size: -; v_call: TRBV25-1; cdr3_nt: TGTGCCAGCAGTGAATATACCGACAATGAGCAGTTCTTC; cdr3_aa: CASSEYTDNEQFF
j_call: TRBJ1-1; d_call: TRBD1; clone_size: -; v_call: TRBV19; cdr3_nt: TGTGCCAGTAGTTCCTTGGGGGCAGGGGGTCCTTATGGGACTGAAGCTTTCTTT; cdr3_aa: CASSSLGAGGPYGTEAFF
j_call: TRBJ1-2; d_call: -; clone_size: -; v_call: TRBV11-2; cdr3_nt: TGTGCCAGCAGCTTGACAGACCAGTGGGGCTACACCTTC; cdr3_aa: CASSLTDQWGYTF
j_call: TRBJ2-1; d_call: -; clone_size: -; v_call: TRBV19; cdr3_nt: TGTGCCAGTATAGGGGACGGCTTCAATGAGCAGTTCTTC; cdr3_aa: CASIGDGFNEQFF
j_call: TRBJ2-2; d_call: TRBD1; clone_size: -; v_call: TRBV19; cdr3_nt: TGTGCCAGTAGTAAGACACAGGGGCCGTTCACCGGGGAGCTGTTTTTT; cdr3_aa: CASSKTQGPFTGELFF
j_call: TRBJ1-2; d_call: -; clone_size: -; v_call: TRBV5-1; cdr3_nt: TGCGCCAGCAGCTTGGAGGGGGTCGACGGCTACACCTTC; cdr3_aa: CASSLEGVDGYTF
j_call: TRBJ2-7; d_call: TRBD1; clone_size: once; v_call: TRBV19; cdr3_nt: TGTGCCAGTAGTGCTCCCAAGAGACAGGGGGACTACGAGCAGTACTTC; cdr3_aa: CASSAPKRQGDYEQYF
j_call: TRBJ2-1; d_call: -; clone_size: few; v_call: TRBV7-2; cdr3_nt: TGTGCCAGCAGCACGTTCCCGAGGGGGAACAATGAGCAGTTCTTC; cdr3_aa: CASSTFPRGNNEQFF
j_call: TRBJ1-1; d_call: TRBD1; clone_size: -; v_call: TRBV29-1; cdr3_nt: TGCAGCGTCGCGGACAGGCCGAACACTGAAGCTTTCTTT; cdr3_aa: CSVADRPNTEAFF
j_call: TRBJ2-1; d_call: TRBD2; clone_size: -; v_call: TRBV19; cdr3_nt: TGTGCCAGTAGCCAGACTAGCGGGAATGAGCAGTTCTTC; cdr3_aa: CASSQTSGNEQFF
j_call: TRBJ1-5; d_call: TRBD1; clone_size: few; v_call: TRBV19; cdr3_nt: TGTGCCAGTAGGGAGACAGGGAGTAGCAATCAGCCCCAGCATTTT; cdr3_aa: CASRETGSSNQPQHF
j_call: TRBJ2-3; d_call: -; clone_size: -; v_call: TRBV5-4; cdr3_nt: TGTGCCAGCAGCTTGGCAGTCCTAGAAGATACGCAGTATTTT; cdr3_aa: CASSLAVLEDTQYF
j_call: TRBJ1-1; d_call: -; clone_size: -; v_call: TRBV6-5; cdr3_nt: TGTGCCAGCAGTTACCCTTTCGCGGGGACTGAAGCTTTCTTT; cdr3_aa: CASSYPFAGTEAFF
j_call: TRBJ1-5; d_call: -; clone_size: -; v_call: TRBV2; cdr3_nt: TGTGCCAGAAGATTGACAGATCAGCCCCAGCATTTT; cdr3_aa: CARRLTDQPQHF
j_call: TRBJ1-3; d_call: -; clone_size: -; v_call: TRBV6-5; cdr3_nt: TGTGCCAGCAGTTCCGTAACGACCGGAGGAAACACCATATATTTT; cdr3_aa: CASSSVTTGGNTIYF
j_call: TRBJ1-2; d_call: -; clone_size: -; v_call: TRBV15; cdr3_nt: TGTGCCACCAGCAGAGATCTGAGGGATCTTAGTGGCTACACCTTC; cdr3_aa: CATSRDLRDLSGYTF
j_call: TRBJ2-1; d_call: TRBD2; clone_size: -; v_call: TRBV19; cdr3_nt: TGTGCCAGTAAAAGTGGGGGGGATGAGCAGTTCTTC; cdr3_aa: CASKSGGDEQFF